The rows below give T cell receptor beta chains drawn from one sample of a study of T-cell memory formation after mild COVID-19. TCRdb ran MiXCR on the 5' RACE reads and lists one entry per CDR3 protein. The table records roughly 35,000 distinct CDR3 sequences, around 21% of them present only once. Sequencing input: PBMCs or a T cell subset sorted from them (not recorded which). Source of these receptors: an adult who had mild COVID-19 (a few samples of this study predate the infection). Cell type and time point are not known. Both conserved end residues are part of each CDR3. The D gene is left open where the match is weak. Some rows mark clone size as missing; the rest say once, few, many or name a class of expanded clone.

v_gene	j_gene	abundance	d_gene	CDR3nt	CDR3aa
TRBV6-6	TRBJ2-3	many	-	TGTGCCAGCAGCCCTCCGTGGGACTCCACAGATACGCAGTATTTT	CASSPPWDSTDTQYF
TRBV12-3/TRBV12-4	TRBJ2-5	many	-	TGTGCCAGCAGTTTAGGATCCGGGAGTCCCTACCAAGAGACCCAGTACTTC	CASSLGSGSPYQETQYF
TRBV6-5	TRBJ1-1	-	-	TGTGCCAGCTTCGGGGGGGCAGGGAACACTGAAGCTTTCTTT	CASFGGAGNTEAFF
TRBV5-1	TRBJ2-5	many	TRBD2	TGCGCCAGCAGCCCTGGGACCGGGAGGAGGAAAGAGACCCAGTACTTC	CASSPGTGRRKETQYF
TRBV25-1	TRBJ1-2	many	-	TGTGCCAGCAGTGAATCTGGGGGGGCAGCGCGGAGCTACACCTTC	CASSESGGAARSYTF
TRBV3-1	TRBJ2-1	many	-	TGTGCCAGCAGCCGGGGGCTAGACAATGAGCAGTTCTTC	CASSRGLDNEQFF
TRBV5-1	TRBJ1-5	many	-	TGCGCCAGCAGCTTGGAGCCCCATCAGCCCCAGCATTTT	CASSLEPHQPQHF
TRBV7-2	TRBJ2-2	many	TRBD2	TGTGCCAGCAGCAAGAAAGGACTAGCGGGCGTATCGAACACCGGGGAGCTGTTTTTT	CASSKKGLAGVSNTGELFF
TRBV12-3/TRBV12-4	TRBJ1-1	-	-	TGTGCCAGCAGTTTAGCCCCCTTCTCTGAAGCTTTCTTT	CASSLAPFSEAFF
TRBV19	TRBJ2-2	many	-	TGTGCCAGTAAGTTGCGGGACACCGGGGAGCTGTTTTTT	CASKLRDTGELFF
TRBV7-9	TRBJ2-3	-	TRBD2	TGTGCCAGCAGCCTAAGACCCCCCAGGGAGGGGCAGTATTTT	CASSLRPPREGQYF
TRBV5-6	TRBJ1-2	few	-	TGTGCCAGCAGCTCTCCGGGAGAAATTAACTATGGCTACACCTTC	CASSSPGEINYGYTF
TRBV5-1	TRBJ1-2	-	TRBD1	TGCGCCAGCAGCGAGGGGGCGAACTATGGCTACACCTTC	CASSEGANYGYTF
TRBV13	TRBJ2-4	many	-	TGTGCCAGCAGTGTAGCCAAAAACATTCAGTACTTC	CASSVAKNIQYF
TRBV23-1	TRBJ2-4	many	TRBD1	TGCGCCAGCAGTCAAACAGGGGGACTAGCCAAAAACATTCAGTACTTC	CASSQTGGLAKNIQYF
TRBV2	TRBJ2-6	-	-	TGTGCCACCTCAGGGCCTGGGGCCAACGTCCTGACTTTC	CATSGPGANVLTF
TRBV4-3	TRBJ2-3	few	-	TGCGCCAGCAGCCCCGAACTAGCAGATACGCAGTATTTT	CASSPELADTQYF
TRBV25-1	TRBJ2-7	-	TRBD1	TGTGCCAGCAGTGGACCCGGGACAGGTCACTACGAGCAGTACTTC	CASSGPGTGHYEQYF
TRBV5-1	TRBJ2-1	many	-	TGCGCCAGCAGCTTGGAAGGGCGCGGATTCCCCTACAATGAGCAGTTCTTC	CASSLEGRGFPYNEQFF